This T cell receptor (beta chain) was sequenced during a study of cytomegalovirus exposure and HLA in healthy donors. About the research overall: The approximately 120 validation repertoires used the same platform as the approximately 700 first-cohort repertoires, a later analysis reported.

Trimming pared 0 bases from V and 1 base from J, leaving 6 bases between. Per the germline V gene, CDR1 is MNHNS and CDR2 is SASEGT. This CDR3 region has 14 residues. Method: immunoSEQ multiplex PCR; TCRdb's copy keeps in-frame clones and lacks some. The table includes 250,000 to 350,000 clones, 80% to 90% detected once. V and J are TRBV6-1 and TRBJ1-1; the D is unclear. Sample: PBMCs. The sequence was obtained from a woman younger than 30 in good health and CMV-seronegative. CDR3 protein: CASSEASQNTEAFF. In nucleotides, the CDR3 is TGTGCCAGCAGTGAAGCGTCCCAGAACACTGAAGCTTTCTTT.